This entry concerns a single T cell receptor (beta chain). This CDR3 is built from 13 residues. CDR1 is MNHEY and CDR2 is SMNVEV in the germline V gene (reference sequence). The V end lost 4 bases, the J end lost 1 base, and 8 bases lay between the germline ends. TCRdb's copy holds only in-frame clones and misses some; the assay was immunoSEQ multiplex PCR. This sample has roughly 67,000 clones, with over 90% found just once. The source of the sample is a study of OX40 agonist ivuxolimab in advanced cancers. The chain is built from TRBV27 and TRBJ2-7; D might be TRBD2 (5 bases). This clonotype originated in an adult with an advanced solid tumor such as melanoma, head and neck, liver or kidney cancer. The source material was CD4+ or CD8+ T cells sorted from blood, sampled in a trial of the OX40 agonist ivuxolimab. DNA for the CDR3: TGTGCCAGCAGTTACGGACTGTCCTACGAGCAGTACTTC. Translated, it gives CASSYGLSYEQYF.